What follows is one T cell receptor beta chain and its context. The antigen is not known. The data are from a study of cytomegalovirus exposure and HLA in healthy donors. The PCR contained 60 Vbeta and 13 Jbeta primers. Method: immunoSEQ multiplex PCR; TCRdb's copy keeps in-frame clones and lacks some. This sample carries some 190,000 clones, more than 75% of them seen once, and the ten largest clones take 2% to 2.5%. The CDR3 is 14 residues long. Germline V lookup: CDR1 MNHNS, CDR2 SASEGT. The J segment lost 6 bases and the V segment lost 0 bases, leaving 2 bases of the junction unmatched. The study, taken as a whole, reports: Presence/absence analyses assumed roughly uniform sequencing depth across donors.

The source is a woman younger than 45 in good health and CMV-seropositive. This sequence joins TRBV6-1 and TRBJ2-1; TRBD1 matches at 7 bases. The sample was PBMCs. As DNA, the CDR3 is TGTGCCAGCAGTGAAGCATCAGGGGGCAATGAGCAGTTCTTC. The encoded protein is CASSEASGGNEQFF.